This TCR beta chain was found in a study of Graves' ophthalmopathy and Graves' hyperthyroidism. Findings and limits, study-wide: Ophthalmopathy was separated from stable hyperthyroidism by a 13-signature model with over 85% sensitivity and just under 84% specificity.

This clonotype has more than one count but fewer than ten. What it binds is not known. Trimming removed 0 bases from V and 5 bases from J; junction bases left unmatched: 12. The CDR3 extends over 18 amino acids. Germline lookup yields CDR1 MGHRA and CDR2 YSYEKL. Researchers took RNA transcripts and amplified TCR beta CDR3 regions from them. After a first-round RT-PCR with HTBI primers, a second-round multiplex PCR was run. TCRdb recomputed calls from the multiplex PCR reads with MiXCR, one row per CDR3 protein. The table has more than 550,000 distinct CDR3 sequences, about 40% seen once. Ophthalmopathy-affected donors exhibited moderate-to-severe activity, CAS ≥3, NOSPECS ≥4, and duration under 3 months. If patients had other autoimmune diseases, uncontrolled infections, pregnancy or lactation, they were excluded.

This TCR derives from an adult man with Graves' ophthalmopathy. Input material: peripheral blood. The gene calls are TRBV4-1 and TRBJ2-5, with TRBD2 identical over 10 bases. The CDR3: CASSQESLAGVRTETQYF. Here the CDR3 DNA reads TGCGCCAGCAGCCAAGAGTCTCTAGCGGGGGTTAGGACGGAGACCCAGTACTTC.